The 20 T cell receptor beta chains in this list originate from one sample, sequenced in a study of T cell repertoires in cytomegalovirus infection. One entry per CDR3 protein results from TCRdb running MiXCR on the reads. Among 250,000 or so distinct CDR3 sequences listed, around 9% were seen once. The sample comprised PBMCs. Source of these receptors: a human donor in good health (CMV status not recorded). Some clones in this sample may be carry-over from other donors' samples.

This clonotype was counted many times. CDR3 amino acids: CASTPPGLRIGELFF. DNA of the CDR3: TGTGCCAGCACCCCCCCCGGACTACGAATTGGGGAGCTGTTTTTT. The genes are TRBV7-8 and TRBJ2-2; possible D gene TRBD2, 6 bases. V gave up 7 bases and J gave up 8 bases, with 20 bases separating them. CDR1 and CDR2 (germline): SGHVS, FQNEAQ. The CDR3 consists of 15 residues.

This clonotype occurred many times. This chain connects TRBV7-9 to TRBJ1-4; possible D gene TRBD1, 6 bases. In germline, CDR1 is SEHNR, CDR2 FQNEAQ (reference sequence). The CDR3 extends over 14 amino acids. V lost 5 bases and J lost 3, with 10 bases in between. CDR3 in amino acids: CASSRGLANEKLFF. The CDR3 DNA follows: TGTGCCAGCAGCAGGGGGTTGGCTAATGAAAAACTGTTTTTT.

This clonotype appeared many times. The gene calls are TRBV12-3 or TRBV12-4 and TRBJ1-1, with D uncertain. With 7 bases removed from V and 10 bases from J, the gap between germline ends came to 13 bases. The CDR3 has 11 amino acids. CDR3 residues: CASTSLIRAFF. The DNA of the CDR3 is TGTGCCAGCACCTCACTTATCAGAGCTTTCTTT.

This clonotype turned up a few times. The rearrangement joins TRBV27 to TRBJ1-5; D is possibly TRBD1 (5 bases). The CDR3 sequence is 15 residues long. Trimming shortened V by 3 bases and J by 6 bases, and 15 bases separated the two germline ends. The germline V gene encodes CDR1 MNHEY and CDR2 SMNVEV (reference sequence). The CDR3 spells CASSFSRGDLQPQHF. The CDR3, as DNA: TGTGCCAGCAGTTTTAGCCGTGGGGACCTTCAGCCCCAGCATTTT.

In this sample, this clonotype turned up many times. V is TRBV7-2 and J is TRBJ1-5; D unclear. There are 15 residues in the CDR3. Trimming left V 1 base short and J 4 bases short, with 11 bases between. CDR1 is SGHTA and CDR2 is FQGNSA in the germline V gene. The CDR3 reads CASSLDTWRNQPQHF. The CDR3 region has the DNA TGTGCCAGCAGCTTAGATACGTGGAGGAATCAGCCCCAGCATTTT.

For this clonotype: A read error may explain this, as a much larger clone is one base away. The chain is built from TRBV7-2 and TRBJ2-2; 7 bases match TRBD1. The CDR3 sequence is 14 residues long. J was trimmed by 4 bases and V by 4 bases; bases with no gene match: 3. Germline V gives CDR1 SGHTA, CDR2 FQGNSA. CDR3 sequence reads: CASSSRTGTGELFF. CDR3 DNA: TGTGCCAGCAGCTCCCGGACAGGCACCGGGGAGCTGTTTTTT.

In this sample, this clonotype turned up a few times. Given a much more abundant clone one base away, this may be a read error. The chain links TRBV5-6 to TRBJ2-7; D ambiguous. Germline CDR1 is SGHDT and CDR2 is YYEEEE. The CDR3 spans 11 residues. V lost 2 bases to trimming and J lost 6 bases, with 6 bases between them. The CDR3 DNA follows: TGTGCCAGCAGCTTAGTCGCCGAGCAGTACTTC. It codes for CASSLVAEQYF. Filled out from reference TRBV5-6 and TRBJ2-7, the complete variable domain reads DAGVTQSPTHLIKTRGQQVTLRCSPKSGHDTVSWYQQALGQGPQFIFQYYEEEERQRGNFPDRFSGHQFPNYSSELNVNALLLGDSALYLCASSLVAEQYFGPGTRLTVT.

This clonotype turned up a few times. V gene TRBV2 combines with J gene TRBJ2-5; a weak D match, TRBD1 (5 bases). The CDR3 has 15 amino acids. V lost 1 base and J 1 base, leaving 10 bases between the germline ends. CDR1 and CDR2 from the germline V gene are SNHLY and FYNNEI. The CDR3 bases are TGTGCCAGCAGTGAAGGGGCAGGGCCCCAAGAGACCCAGTACTTC. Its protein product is CASSEGAGPQETQYF.

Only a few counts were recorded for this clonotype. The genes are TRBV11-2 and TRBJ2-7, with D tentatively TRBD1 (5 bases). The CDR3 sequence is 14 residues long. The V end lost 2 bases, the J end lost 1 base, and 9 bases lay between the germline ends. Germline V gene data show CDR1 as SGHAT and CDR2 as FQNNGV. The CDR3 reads CASSLIGASYEQYF. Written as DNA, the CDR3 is TGTGCCAGCAGCTTAATAGGGGCGTCCTACGAGCAGTACTTC.

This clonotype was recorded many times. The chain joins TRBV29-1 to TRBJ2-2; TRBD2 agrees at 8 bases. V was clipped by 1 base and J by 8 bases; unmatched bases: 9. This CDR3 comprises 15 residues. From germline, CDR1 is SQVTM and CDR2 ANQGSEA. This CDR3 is CSVEVSSGGSGELFF. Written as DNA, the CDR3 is TGCAGCGTTGAAGTCTCGAGCGGGGGCAGTGGGGAGCTGTTTTTT.

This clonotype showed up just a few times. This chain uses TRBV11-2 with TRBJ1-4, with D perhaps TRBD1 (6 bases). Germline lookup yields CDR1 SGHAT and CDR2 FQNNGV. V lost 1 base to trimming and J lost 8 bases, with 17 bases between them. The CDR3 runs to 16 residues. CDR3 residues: CASSLGGAPAREKLFF. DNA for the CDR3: TGTGCCAGCAGCTTAGGGGGGGCTCCTGCGAGAGAAAAACTGTTTTTT.

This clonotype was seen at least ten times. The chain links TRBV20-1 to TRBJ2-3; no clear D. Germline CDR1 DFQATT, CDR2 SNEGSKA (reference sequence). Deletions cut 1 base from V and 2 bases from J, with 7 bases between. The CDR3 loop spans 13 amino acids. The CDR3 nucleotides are TGCAGTGCTAGAGGTCACATCACAGATACGCAGTATTTT. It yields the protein CSARGHITDTQYF.

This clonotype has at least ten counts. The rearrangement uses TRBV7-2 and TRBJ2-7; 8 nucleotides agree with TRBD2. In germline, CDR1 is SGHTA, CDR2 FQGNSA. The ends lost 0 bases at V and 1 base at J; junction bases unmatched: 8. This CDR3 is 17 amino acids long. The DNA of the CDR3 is TGTGCCAGCAGCTTAGCGGGAGCGGGGGTACTTTCCTACGAGCAGTACTTC. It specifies CASSLAGAGVLSYEQYF.

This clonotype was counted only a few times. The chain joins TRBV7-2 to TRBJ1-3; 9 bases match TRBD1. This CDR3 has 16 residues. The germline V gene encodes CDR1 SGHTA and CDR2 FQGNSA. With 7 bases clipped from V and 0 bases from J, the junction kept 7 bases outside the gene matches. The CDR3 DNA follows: TGTGCCAGCACCCGCTCGACAGGGGGCTCTGGAAACACCATATATTTT. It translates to CASTRSTGGSGNTIYF.

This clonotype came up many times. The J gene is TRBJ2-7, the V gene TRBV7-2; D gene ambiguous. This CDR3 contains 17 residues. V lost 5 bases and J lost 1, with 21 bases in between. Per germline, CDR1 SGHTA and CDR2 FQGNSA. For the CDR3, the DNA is TGTGCCAGCAGCCCCCATTCAACGAGAGCCGATTCCTACGAGCAGTACTTC. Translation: CASSPHSTRADSYEQYF.

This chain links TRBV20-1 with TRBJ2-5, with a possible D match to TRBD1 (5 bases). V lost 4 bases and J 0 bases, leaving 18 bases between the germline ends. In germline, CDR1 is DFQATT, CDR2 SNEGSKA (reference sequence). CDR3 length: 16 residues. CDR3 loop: CSAKGNWKSNQETQYF. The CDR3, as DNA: TGCAGTGCTAAGGGGAACTGGAAATCGAACCAAGAGACCCAGTACTTC.

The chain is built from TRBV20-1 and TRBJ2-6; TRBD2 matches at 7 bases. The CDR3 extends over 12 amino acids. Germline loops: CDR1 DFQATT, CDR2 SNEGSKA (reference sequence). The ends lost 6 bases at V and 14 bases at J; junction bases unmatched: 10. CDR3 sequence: CSATSEGGLLTF. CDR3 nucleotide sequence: TGCAGTGCAACCTCAGAGGGAGGGCTCCTGACTTTC.

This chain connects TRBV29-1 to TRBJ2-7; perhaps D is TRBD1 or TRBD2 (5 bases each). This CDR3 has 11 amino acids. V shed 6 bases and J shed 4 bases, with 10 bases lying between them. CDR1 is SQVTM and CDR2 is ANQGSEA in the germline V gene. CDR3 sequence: CSVGRQYEQYF. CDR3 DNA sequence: TGCAGCGTGGGACGACAGTACGAGCAGTACTTC.

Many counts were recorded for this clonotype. CDR3 DNA: TGCGCCAGCAGCCAAGAGGACAGGGCTTACACCGGGGAGCTGTTTTTT. This codes for CASSQEDRAYTGELFF. V is TRBV4-3 and J is TRBJ2-2, with 8 bases aligning to TRBD1. The length of the CDR3 is 16 residues. Trimming took 0 bases from V and 3 from J; bases not matched to a gene: 3. Germline lookup yields CDR1 LGHNA and CDR2 YSLEER.

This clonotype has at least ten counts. The CDR3 sequence: CASSLGGAGGAGEQYF. The CDR3 nucleotides are TGTGCCAGCAGCTTAGGCGGGGCAGGGGGCGCGGGGGAGCAGTACTTC. V and J are TRBV11-2 and TRBJ2-7; 8 positions match TRBD1. The CDR3 spans 16 residues. The junction had 12 bases not matched to a gene; V was cut back by 1 base and J by 7 bases. CDR1 is SGHAT and CDR2 is FQNNGV in the germline V gene.